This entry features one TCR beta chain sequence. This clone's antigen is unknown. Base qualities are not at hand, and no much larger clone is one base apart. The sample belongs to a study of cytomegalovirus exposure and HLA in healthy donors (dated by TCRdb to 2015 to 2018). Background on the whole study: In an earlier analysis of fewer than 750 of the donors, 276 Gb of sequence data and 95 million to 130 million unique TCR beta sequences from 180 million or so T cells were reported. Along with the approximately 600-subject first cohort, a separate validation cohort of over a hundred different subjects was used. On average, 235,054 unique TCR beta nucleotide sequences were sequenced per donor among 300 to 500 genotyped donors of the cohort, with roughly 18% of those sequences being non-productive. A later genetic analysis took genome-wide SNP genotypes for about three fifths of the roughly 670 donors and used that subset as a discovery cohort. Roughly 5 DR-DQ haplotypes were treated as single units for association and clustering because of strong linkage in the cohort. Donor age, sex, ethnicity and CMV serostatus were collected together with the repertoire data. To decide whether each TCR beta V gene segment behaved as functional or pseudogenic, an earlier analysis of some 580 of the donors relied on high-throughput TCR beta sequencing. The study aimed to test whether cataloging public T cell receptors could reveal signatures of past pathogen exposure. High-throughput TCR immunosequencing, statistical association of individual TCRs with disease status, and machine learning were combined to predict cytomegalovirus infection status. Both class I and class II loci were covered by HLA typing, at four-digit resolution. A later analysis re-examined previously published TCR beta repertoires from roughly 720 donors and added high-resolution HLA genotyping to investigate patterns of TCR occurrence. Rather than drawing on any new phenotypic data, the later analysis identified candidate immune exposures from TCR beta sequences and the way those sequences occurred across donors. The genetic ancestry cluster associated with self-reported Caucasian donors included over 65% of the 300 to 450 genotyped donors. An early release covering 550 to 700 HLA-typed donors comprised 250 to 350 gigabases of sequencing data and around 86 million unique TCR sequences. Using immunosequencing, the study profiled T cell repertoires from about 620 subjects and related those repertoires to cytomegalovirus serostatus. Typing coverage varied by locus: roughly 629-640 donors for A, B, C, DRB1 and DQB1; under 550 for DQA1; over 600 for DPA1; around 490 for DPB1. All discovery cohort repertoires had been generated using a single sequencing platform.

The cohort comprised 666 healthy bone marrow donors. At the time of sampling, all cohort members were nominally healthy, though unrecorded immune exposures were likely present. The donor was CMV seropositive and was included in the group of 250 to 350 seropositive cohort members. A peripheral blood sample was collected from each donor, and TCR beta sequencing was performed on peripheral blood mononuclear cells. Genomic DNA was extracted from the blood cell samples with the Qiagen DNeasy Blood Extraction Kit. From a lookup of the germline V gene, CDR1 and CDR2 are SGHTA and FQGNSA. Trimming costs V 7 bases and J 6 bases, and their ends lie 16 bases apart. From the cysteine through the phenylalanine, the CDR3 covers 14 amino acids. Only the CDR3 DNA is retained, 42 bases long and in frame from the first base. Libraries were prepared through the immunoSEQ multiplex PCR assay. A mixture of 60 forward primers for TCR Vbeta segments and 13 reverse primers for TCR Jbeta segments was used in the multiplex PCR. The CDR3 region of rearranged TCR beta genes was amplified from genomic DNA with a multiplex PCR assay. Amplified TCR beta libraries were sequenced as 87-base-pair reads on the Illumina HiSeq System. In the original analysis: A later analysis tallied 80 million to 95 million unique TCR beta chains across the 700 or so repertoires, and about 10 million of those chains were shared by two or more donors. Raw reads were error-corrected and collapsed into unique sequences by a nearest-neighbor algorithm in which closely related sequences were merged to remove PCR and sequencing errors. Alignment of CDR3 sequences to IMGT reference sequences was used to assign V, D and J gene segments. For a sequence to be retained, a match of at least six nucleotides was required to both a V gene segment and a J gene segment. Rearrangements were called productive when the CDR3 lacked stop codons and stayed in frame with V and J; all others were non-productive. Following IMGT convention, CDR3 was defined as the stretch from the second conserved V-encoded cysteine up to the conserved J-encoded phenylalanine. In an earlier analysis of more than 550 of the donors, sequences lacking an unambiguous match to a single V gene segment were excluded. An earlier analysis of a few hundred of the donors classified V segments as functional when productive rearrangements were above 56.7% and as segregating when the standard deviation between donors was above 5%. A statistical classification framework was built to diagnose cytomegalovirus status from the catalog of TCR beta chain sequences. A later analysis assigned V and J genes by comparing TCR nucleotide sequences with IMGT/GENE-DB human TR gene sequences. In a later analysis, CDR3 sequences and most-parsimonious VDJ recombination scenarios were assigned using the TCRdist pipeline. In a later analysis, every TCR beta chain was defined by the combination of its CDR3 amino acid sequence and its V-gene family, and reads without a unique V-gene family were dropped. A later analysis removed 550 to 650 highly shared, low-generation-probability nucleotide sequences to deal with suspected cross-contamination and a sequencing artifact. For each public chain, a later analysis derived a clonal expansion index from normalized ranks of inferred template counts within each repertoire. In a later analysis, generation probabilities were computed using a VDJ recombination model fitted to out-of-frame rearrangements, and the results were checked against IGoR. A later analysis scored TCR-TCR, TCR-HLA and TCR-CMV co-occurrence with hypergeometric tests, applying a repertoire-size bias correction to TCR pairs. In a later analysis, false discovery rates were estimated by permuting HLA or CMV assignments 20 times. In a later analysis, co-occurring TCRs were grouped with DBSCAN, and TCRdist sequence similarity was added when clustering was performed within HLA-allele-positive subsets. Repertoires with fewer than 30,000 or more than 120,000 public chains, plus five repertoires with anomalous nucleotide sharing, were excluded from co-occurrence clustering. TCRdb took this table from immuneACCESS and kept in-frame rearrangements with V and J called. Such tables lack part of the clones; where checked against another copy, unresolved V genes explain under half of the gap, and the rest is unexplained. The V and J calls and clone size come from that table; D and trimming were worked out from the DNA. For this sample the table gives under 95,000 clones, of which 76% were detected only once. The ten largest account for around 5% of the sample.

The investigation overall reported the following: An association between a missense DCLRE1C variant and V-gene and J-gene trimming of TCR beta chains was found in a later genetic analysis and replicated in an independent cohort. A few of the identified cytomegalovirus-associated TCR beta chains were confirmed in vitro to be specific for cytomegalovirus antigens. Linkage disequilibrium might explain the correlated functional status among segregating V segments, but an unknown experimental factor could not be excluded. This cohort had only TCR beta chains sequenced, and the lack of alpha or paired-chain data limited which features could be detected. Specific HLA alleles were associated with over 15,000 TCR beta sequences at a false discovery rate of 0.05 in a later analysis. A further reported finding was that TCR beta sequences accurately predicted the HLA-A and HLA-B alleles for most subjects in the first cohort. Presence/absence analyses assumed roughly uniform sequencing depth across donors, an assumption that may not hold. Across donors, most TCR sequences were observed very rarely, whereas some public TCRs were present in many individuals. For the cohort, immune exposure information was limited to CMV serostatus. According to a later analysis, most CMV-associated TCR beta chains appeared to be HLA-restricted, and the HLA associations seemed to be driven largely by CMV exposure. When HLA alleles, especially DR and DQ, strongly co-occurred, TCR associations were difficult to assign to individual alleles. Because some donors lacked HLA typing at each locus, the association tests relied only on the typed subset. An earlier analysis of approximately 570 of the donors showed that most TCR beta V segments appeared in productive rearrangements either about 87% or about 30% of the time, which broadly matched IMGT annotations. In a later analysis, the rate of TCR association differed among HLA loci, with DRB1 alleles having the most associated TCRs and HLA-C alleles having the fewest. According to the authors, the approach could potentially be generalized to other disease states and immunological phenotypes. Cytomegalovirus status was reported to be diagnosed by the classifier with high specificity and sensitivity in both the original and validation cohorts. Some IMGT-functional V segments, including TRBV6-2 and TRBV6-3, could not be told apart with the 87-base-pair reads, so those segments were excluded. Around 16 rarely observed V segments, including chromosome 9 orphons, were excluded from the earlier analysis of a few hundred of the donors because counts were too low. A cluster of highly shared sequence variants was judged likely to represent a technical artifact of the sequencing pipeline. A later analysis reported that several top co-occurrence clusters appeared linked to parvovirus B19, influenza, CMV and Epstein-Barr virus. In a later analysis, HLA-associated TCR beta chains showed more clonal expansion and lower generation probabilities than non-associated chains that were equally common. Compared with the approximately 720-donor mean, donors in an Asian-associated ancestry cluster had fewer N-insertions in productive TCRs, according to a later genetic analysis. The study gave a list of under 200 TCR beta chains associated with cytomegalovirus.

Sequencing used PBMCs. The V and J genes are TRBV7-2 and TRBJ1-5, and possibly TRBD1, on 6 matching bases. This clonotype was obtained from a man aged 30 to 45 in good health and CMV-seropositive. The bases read TGTGCCAGCACCATGCCAGGGGCTTTTCAGCCCCAGCATTTT. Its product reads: CASTMPGAFQPQHF.